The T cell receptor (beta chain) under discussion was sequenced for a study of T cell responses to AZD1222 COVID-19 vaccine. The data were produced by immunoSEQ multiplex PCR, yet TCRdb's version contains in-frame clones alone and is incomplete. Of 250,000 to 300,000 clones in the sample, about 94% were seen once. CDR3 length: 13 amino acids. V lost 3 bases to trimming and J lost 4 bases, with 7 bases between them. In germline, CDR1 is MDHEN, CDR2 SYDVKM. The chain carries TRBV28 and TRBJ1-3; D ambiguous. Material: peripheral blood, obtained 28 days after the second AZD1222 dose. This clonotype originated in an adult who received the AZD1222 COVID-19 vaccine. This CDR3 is CASSFWSGNTIYF. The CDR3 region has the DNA TGTGCCAGCAGTTTTTGGTCCGGAAACACCATATATTTT. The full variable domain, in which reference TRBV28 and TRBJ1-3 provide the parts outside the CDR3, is DVKVTQSSRYLVKRTGEKVFLECVQDMDHENMFWYRQDPGLGLRLIYFSYDVKMKEKGDIPEGYSVSREKKERFSLILESASTNQTSMYLCASSFWSGNTIYFGEGSWLTVV.